This is a list of T cell receptor beta chains from one sample in a study of blood T cell repertoires in COVID-19. Measured with immunoSEQ multiplex PCR; TCRdb has only the in-frame clones, and not every one. The repertoire includes 150,000 to 200,000 clones, 65% to 90% of them detected once, and around 8.2% sits in the top ten. Sequenced sample: peripheral blood. These receptors all stem from a man aged 60-69 years with acute or convalescent COVID-19. CDR3s include the opening cysteine and the closing phenylalanine or tryptophan. A D gene is named only where the DNA matches it firmly.

TRBV27	NA	TRBJ1-4	CASSFEGHEKLFF	TGTGCCAGCAGTTTTGAGGGCCATGAAAAACTGTTTTTT
TRBV29-1	NA	TRBJ1-2	CSVTIARQGYTF	TGCAGCGTGACGATAGCCCGGCAAGGCTACACCTTC
TRBV2	TRBD1	TRBJ1-6	CASSAGQGWNSPLHF	TGTGCCAGCAGCGCAGGACAGGGGTGGAATTCACCCCTCCACTTT
TRBV7-3	NA	TRBJ2-2	CASSLPSGELFF	TGTGCCAGCAGCCTCCCCTCCGGGGAGCTGTTTTTT
TRBV18	NA	TRBJ1-5	CASSPNGNQPQHF	TGTGCCAGCTCACCAAACGGGAATCAGCCCCAGCATTTT
TRBV11-1	TRBD2	TRBJ2-1	CASSSHLAGVGQFF	TGTGCCAGCAGCTCACATCTAGCGGGAGTGGGGCAGTTCTTC
TRBV28	TRBD1	TRBJ1-2	CASTRGDYGYTF	TGTGCCAGCACCAGGGGGGACTATGGCTACACCTTC
TRBV28	NA	TRBJ2-7	CASSFRGISYEQYF	TGTGCCAGCAGTTTTCGAGGAATCTCCTACGAGCAGTACTTC
TRBV18	TRBD1	TRBJ1-5	CASSPQTGGGEPQHF	TGTGCCAGCTCACCACAAACAGGGGGCGGGGAGCCCCAGCATTTT
TRBV6-6	NA	TRBJ2-7	CASSSPGGVYEQYF	TGTGCCAGCAGTTCCCCCGGAGGGGTCTACGAGCAGTACTTC